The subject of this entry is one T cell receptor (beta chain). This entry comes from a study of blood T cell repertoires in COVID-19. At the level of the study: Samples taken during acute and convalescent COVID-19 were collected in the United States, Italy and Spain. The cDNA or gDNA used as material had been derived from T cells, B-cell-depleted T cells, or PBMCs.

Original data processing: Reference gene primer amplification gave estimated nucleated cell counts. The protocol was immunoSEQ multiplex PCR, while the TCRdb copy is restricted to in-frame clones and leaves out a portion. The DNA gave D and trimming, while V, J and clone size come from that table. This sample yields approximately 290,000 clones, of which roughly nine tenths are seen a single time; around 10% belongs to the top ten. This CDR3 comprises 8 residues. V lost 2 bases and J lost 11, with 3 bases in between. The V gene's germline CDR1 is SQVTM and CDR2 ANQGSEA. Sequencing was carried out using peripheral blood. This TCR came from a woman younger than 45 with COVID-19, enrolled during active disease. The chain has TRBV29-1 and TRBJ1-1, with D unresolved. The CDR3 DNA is TGCAGCGTTGAATCTGCTTTCTTT. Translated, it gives CSVESAFF.